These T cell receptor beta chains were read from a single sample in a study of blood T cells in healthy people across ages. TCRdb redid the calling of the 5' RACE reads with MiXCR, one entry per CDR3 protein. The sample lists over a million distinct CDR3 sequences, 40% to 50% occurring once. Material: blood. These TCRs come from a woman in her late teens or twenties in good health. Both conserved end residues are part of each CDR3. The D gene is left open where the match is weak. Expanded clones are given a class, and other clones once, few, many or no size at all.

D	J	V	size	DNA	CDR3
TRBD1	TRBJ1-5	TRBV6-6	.	TGTGCCAGCAGTCAACCGGGACAGGAGGGCAATCAGCCCCAGCATTTT	CASSQPGQEGNQPQHF
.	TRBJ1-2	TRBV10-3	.	TGTGCCATCAGTTCGGACAGAAACTATGGCTACACCTTC	CAISSDRNYGYTF
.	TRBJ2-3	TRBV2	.	TGTGCCAGCAGGAAGGGACACCCCGAGGATACGCAGTATTTT	CASRKGHPEDTQYF
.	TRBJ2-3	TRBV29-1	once	TGCAGCGTTAAAGGAAATAAAGGGGATACGCAGTATTTT	CSVKGNKGDTQYF
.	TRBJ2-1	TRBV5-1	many	TGCGCCAGCAGCTTGACCGCGGATGAGCAGTTCTTC	CASSLTADEQFF
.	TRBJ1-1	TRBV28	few	TGTGCCAGCCTTTTTGGACCGGGACCCTACACTGAAGCTTTCTTT	CASLFGPGPYTEAFF
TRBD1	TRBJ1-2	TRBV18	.	TGTGCCAGCTCACACACAGGGGGCCACTATGGCTACACCTTC	CASSHTGGHYGYTF
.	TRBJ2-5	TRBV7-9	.	TGTGCCAGCAGCCTCCCGGCGGGTACCCCTTTGTACCAAGAGACCCAGTACTTC	CASSLPAGTPLYQETQYF
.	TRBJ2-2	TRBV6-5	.	TGTGCCAGCAGCCCGGCTGGACTGGTCACCGGGGAGCTGTTTTTT	CASSPAGLVTGELFF
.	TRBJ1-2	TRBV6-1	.	TGTGCCAGCAGCCCTGGGGGGACCCTTCCCGGCGGCTACACCTTC	CASSPGGTLPGGYTF
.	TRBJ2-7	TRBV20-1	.	TGCAGTGCTAGTGGGGCGGAGGCGGGCTCCTACAATGAGCAGTACTTC	CSASGAEAGSYNEQYF
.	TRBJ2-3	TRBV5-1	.	TGCGCCACCTCTCGGGTCGGGGGTCTGTCAGATACGCAGTATTTT	CATSRVGGLSDTQYF
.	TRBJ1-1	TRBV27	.	TGTGCCAGCAGTTTAAACGCGAATGCGAACACTGAAGCTTTCTTT	CASSLNANANTEAFF
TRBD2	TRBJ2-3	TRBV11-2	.	TGTGCCAGCAGCTTAACGCTAATAGCGGGGGTCCCAGATACGCAGTATTTT	CASSLTLIAGVPDTQYF
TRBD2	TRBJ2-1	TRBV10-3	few	TGTGCCATCACTTCGCGGGGGGGCCGGAATGAGCAGTTCTTC	CAITSRGGRNEQFF
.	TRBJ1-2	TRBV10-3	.	TGTGCCATCAGTGAAGACCCGAACTATGGCTACACCTTC	CAISEDPNYGYTF
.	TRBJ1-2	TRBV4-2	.	TGTGCCAGCAGCCAAGAGGTTTATTTGTATCCTAATGGCTACACCTTC	CASSQEVYLYPNGYTF
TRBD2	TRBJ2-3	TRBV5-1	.	TGCGCCAGCAGCTTCGGACTAGCGGGCCGCACAGATACGCAGTATTTT	CASSFGLAGRTDTQYF
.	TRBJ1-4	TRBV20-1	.	TGCAGTGCTCAACAGACAGGTTCAACAACTAATGAAAAACTGTTTTTT	CSAQQTGSTTNEKLFF
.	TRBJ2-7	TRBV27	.	TGTGCCAGCGCCCTCCTAGGCAATGAGCAGTACTTC	CASALLGNEQYF
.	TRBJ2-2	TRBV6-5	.	TGTGCCAGCAGTATCGGGATGTTAAACACCGGGGAGCTGTTTTTT	CASSIGMLNTGELFF
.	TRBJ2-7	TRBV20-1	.	TGCGGTGCCCTAGGGGGGGAGTACGAGCAGTACTTC	CGALGGEYEQYF
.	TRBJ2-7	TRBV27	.	TGTGCCAGCAGCCCCCAGGCGGGTCCCTACGAGCAGTACTTC	CASSPQAGPYEQYF
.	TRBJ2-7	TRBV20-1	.	TGCAGTGCTGCAAAGACTAGTAAGGATGAGCAGTACTTC	CSAAKTSKDEQYF
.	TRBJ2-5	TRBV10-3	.	TGTGCCATCAGTGAGTCTCACGAGACCAGGGCGCCCTACAATGAGCAGTACTTC	CAISESHETRAPYNEQYF
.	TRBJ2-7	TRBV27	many	TGTGCCAGCAGTAAAAGCTCCTACGAGCAGTACTTC	CASSKSSYEQYF
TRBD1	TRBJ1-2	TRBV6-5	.	TGTGCCAGCAGTAAACTACAGGGGAGGAAGGACTATGGCTACACCTTC	CASSKLQGRKDYGYTF
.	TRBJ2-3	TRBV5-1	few	TGCGCCAGCAGCTTGGCCGACAAACCGTTCACAGATACGCAGTATTTT	CASSLADKPFTDTQYF
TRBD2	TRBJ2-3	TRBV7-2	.	TGTGCCAGCAGCACCCTAGCGGCTTCTAGCACAGATACGCAGTATTTT	CASSTLAASSTDTQYF
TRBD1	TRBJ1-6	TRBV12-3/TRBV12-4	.	TGTGCCAGCAGTTTAGCGGGACAGGGAATTTCACCCCTCCACTTT	CASSLAGQGISPLHF
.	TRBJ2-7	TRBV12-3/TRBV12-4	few	TGTGCCAGCAGTTCCCCGGGTCGGGACATCTCTTACGAGCAGTACTTC	CASSSPGRDISYEQYF
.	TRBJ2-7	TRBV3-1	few	TGTGCCAGCAGCCAAGATCGGCAGGGTACCTACGAGCAGTACTTC	CASSQDRQGTYEQYF
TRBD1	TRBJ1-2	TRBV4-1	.	TGCGCCAGCAGCCAAGTTCCACACGCAGGACAGGTGGACTATGGCTACACCTTC	CASSQVPHAGQVDYGYTF
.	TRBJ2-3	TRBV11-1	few	TGTGCCAGCAGCTTAGTCCCGGGTTTGGTAGATACGCAGTATTTT	CASSLVPGLVDTQYF
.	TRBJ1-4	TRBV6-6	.	TGTGCCAGCAACCCGACAGGAGGTTACGAAAAACTGTTTTTT	CASNPTGGYEKLFF
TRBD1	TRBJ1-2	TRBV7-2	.	TGTGCCAGCAGTTCTACAGGGGGCCGGTCCTATGGCTACACCTTC	CASSSTGGRSYGYTF
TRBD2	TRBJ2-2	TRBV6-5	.	TGTGCCAGCAGTTACCCCGGACTAGCGGGGGGGCAAACCGGGGAGCTGTTTTTT	CASSYPGLAGGQTGELFF
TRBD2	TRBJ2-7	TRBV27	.	TGTGCCAGCAGCCCGGGACTAGCGGACCTTCGGAACGAGCAGTACTTC	CASSPGLADLRNEQYF
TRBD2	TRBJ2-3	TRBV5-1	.	TGCGCCAGCAGCTTGCATACGGGAGGTACAGATACGCAGTATTTT	CASSLHTGGTDTQYF
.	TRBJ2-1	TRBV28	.	TGTGCCGGCGGGCAATCCTACAATGAGCAGTTCTTC	CAGGQSYNEQFF
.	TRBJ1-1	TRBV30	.	TGTGCCTCCACTACCTCAGTCATGAACACTGAAGCTTTCTTT	CASTTSVMNTEAFF
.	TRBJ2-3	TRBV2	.	TGTGCCAGCAGTCCGGGGCCGGTTTGGGATACGCAGTATTTT	CASSPGPVWDTQYF
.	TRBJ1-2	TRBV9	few	TGTGCCAGCAGCGCCCGGGACGCTAATGGCTACACCTTC	CASSARDANGYTF
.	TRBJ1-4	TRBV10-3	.	TGTGCCATCAGTGAGGGCCTGCAGGGTTATGAAAAACTGTTTTTT	CAISEGLQGYEKLFF
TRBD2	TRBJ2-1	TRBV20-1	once	TGCAGTGCTAGTAACGCGATGGGGGCTAGCGGGAGTAAAGAGCAGTTCTTC	CSASNAMGASGSKEQFF
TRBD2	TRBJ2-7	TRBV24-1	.	TGTGCCACCAGTGATCGCGGACTAGCGGTCTCCTACGAGCAGTACTTC	CATSDRGLAVSYEQYF
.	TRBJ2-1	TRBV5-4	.	TGTGCCAGCAGCTTGGCGCGAGTTATCCACAATGAGCAGTTCTTC	CASSLARVIHNEQFF
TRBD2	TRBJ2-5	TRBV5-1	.	TGCGCCAGCAGCCTCTTTAGCGGGAGACAGACCCAGTACTTC	CASSLFSGRQTQYF
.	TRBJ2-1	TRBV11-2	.	TGTGCCAGCAGCTCCCCTTACGGCAGCTCCTGCAATGAGCAGTTCTTC	CASSSPYGSSCNEQFF
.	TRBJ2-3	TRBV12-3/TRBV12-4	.	TGTGCCAGCAGTTTTGGGGGTCTTCGTCCCACTAGCACAGATACGCAGTATTTT	CASSFGGLRPTSTDTQYF
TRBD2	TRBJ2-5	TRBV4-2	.	TGTGCCAGCAGCCAAGATTTTGGGGGGGGAGAGACCCAGTACTTC	CASSQDFGGGETQYF
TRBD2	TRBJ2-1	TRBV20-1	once	TGCAGTGCTTCCGGGACTAGCGGGAACAATGAGCAGTTCTTC	CSASGTSGNNEQFF
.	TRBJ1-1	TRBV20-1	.	TGCAGTGCTAGAGTTTGGGGGGGGCAGGCTGAAGCTTTCTTT	CSARVWGGQAEAFF
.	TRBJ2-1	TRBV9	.	TGTGCCAGCAGCGTAGTGGGGCAGCCAAACCCCTACAATGAGCAGTTCTTC	CASSVVGQPNPYNEQFF
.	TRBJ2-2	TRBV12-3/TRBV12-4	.	TGTGCCAGCAGTTTGATCGGGGTTACCGGGGAGCTGTTTTTT	CASSLIGVTGELFF